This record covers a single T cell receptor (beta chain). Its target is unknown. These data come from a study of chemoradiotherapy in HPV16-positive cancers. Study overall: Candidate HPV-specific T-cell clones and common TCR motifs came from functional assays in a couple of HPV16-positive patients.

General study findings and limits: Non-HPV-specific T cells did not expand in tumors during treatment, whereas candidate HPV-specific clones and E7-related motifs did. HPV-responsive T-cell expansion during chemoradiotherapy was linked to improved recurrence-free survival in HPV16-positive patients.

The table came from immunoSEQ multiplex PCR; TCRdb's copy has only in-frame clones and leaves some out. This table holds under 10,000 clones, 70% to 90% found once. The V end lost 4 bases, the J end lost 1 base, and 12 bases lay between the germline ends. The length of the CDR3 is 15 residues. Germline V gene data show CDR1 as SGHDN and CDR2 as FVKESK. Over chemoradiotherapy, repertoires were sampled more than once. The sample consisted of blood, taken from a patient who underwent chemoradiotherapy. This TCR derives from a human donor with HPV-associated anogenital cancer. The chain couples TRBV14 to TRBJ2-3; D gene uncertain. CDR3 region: CASSRLVGRTDTQYF. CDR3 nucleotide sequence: TGTGCCAGCAGCCGTCTCGTGGGTCGCACAGATACGCAGTATTTT.